This TCR beta chain was recorded in a study of neurological immune-mediated disorders. Findings and limits, study-wide: Across subjects, no CDR3 amino acid sequence appeared in expanded clones of more than one subject, a finding that suggested private repertoires in all groups.

The CDR3 is made up of 13 amino acids. Germline CDR1 reads SGHRS; CDR2 reads YFSETQ. V was clipped by 4 bases and J by 5 bases, with 9 bases between them. Synthesis of cDNA was carried out by template-switch 5'RACE. The reaction used 10-nucleotide random UMIs. TCRdb re-analysed the 5' RACE reads in MiXCR, keeping a single row per CDR3 protein. Of over 65,000 distinct CDR3 sequences in the sample, around 2.6% are singletons; the top ten hold roughly 1.2%. The starting material, 2 million PBMCs stored at -80 C, gave rise to the unsorted libraries. This clonotype appeared many times. Its target is unknown.

The specimen sequenced was PBMCs. The gene calls are TRBV5-1 and TRBJ2-2; D uncertain. This sequence was found in a woman in her 30s with multiple sclerosis. Written as DNA, the CDR3 is TGCGCCAGCAGCCCCGAAGGTACCGGGGAGCTGTTTTTT. Encoded protein: CASSPEGTGELFF. The full variable domain, with the rest looked up from reference TRBV5-1 and TRBJ2-2, is KAGVTQTPRYLIKTRGQQVTLSCSPISGHRSVSWYQQTPGQGLQFLFEYFSETQRNKGNFPGRFSGRQFSNSRSEMNVSTLELGDSALYLCASSPEGTGELFFGEGSRLTVL.